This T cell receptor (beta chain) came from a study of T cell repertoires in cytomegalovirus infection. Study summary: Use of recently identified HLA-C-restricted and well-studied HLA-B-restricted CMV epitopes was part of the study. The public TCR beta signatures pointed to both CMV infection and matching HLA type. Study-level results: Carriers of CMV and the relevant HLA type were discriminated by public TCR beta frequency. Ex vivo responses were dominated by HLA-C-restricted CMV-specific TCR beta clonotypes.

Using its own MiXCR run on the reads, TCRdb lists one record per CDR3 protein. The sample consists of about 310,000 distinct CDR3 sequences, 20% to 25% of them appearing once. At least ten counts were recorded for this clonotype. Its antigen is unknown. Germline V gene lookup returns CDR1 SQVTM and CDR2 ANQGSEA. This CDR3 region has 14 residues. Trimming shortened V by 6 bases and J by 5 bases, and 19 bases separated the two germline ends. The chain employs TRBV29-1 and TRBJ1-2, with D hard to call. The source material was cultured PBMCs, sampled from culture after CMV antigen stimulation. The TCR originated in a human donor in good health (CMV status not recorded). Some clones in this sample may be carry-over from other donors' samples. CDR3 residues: CSVPHQPPQYGYTF. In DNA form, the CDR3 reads TGCAGCGTCCCTCATCAGCCCCCTCAATATGGCTACACCTTC.